Each of the 20 T cell receptor beta chains below was sequenced from the same sample in a study of T cells in Graves' hyperthyroidism and ophthalmopathy. Researchers amplified the TCR beta CDR3 regions from RNA transcripts. Using the HTBI primer set, a first-round RT-PCR was run on the TCR CDR3. Via MiXCR, TCRdb re-called the multiplex PCR reads, giving one row per CDR3 protein. The data hold some 490,000 distinct CDR3 sequences, with 22% observed a single time. The sequencing sample was made of blood. Receptors originate from a woman aged 70-85 years with Graves' ophthalmopathy.

Many counts were recorded for this clonotype. The chain uses TRBV11-2 and TRBJ1-1; 7 bases line up with TRBD1. This CDR3 is 14 amino acids long. V was clipped by 5 bases and J by 5 bases; unmatched bases: 8. Germline-derived CDR1 and CDR2 are SGHAT and FQNNGV. DNA for the CDR3: TGTGCCAGCAGCAAATCAGGGGGAAGGACTGAAGCTTTCTTT. Protein sequence: CASSKSGGRTEAFF.

This clonotype was seen more than once but under ten times. This chain joins TRBV27 and TRBJ1-6; a weak D match, TRBD1 (6 bases). V gave up 1 base and J gave up 7 bases, with 11 bases separating them. The CDR3 spans 15 residues. Germline V gives CDR1 MNHEY, CDR2 SMNVEV (reference sequence). The CDR3 spells CASSLLGAQNSPLHF. CDR3 bases: TGTGCCAGCAGTTTATTGGGGGCTCAGAATTCACCCCTCCACTTT.

J is TRBJ1-1 and V is TRBV7-2, with D possibly matching TRBD1 (6 bases). The CDR3 extends over 15 amino acids. Trimming pared 1 base from V and 3 bases from J, leaving 12 bases between. Germline V gene data show CDR1 as SGHTA and CDR2 as FQGNSA. As DNA, the CDR3 is TGTGCCAGCAGCTTAGTTGGAGGGGGGGACACTGAAGCTTTCTTT. Protein sequence: CASSLVGGGDTEAFF.

There are a few counts of this clonotype. This chain links TRBV29-1 with TRBJ1-2; D gene ambiguous. This CDR3 has 11 residues. The ends were cut back, 7 bases at V and 5 bases at J, with 11 bases in the middle. The germline V gene has CDR1 SQVTM and CDR2 ANQGSEA. CDR3: CSAPPEYGYTF. The CDR3 nucleotides are TGCAGCGCCCCCCCGGAGTATGGCTACACCTTC.

This clonotype has at least ten counts. The chain employs TRBV6-2 or TRBV6-3 and TRBJ2-2; a weak D match, TRBD1 (6 bases). This CDR3 has 20 amino acids. From germline, CDR1 is MNHEY and CDR2 SVGEGT. V was clipped by 6 bases and J by 0 bases, with 26 bases between them. CDR3 sequence reads: CASRPLTGPSSYANTGELFF. CDR3 nucleotide sequence: TGTGCCAGCAGACCTTTGACAGGCCCCTCGTCTTACGCGAACACCGGGGAGCTGTTTTTT.

This clonotype was picked up many times. The rearrangement joins TRBV11-1 to TRBJ2-1, with D tentatively TRBD1 (6 bases). Germline CDR1 reads SGHAT; CDR2 reads FQDESV (reference sequence). This CDR3 contains 14 residues. Trimming took 4 bases from V and 7 from J, leaving 14 bases between them. The CDR3 coding sequence is TGTGCCAGCAGCTCCCGGGACAATCGAAATGAGCAGTTCTTC. Its protein is CASSSRDNRNEQFF.

This clonotype showed up many times. The V and J genes are TRBV7-2 and TRBJ2-5, with 10 bases identical to TRBD2. The germline gives CDR1 SGHTA, CDR2 FQGNSA. V trimming: 5 bases; J trimming: 0 bases; junction bases outside the gene matches: 6. The CDR3 extends over 16 amino acids. CDR3 DNA: TGTGCCAGCAGCCCCATACTAGCGGGAAACCAAGAGACCCAGTACTTC. Protein sequence: CASSPILAGNQETQYF.

This clonotype was found a few times. The V gene is TRBV12-5, the J gene TRBJ2-1; 7 nucleotides line up with TRBD1. The CDR3 has 18 amino acids. After removal of 2 bases from V and 2 bases from J, the junction contained 12 bases not matched to a gene. The germline CDR1 and CDR2 sequences are LGHNT and FRNRAP. In nucleotides, the CDR3 is TGTGCTAGTGGTTTGCCACCCCCGGGACAGACTCCCTACAATGAGCAGTTCTTC. Translating gives CASGLPPPGQTPYNEQFF.

The rearrangement joins TRBV9 to TRBJ2-3; D is tentatively TRBD1 or TRBD2 (6 bases each). The V end lost 0 bases, the J end lost 1 base, and 12 bases lay between the germline ends. Germline V gene data show CDR1 as SGDLS and CDR2 as YYNGEE. The CDR3 runs to 16 residues. The CDR3: CASSVGVGGGTDTQYF. CDR3 DNA: TGTGCCAGCAGCGTAGGAGTGGGGGGCGGCACAGATACGCAGTATTTT. Full variable domain (remainder filled in from reference TRBV9 and TRBJ2-3): DSGVTQTPKHLITATGQRVTLRCSPRSGDLSVYWYQQSLDQGLQFLIQYYNGEERAKGNILERFSAQQFPDLHSELNLSSLELGDSALYFCASSVGVGGGTDTQYFGPGTRLTVL.

The CDR3 DNA follows: TGCGCCAGCAGCTTGATGGGGACAGCTCGGACTAGCGGCTACAATGAGCAGTTCTTC. This codes for CASSLMGTARTSGYNEQFF. This chain connects TRBV5-1 to TRBJ2-1; 10 bases agree with TRBD2. The CDR3 is 19 residues long. CDR1 and CDR2 (germline): SGHRS, YFSETQ. With V trimmed by 1 base and J by 3 bases, 13 bases remained unmatched.

This clonotype was seen ten or more times. This chain connects TRBV6-6 to TRBJ1-1; D perhaps matches TRBD1 (6 bases). V lost 2 bases and J 4 bases, leaving 11 bases between the germline ends. The CDR3 runs to 14 residues. In germline, CDR1 is MNHNY, CDR2 SVGAGI (reference sequence). The CDR3 loop reads CASSYDRPVTEAFF. The CDR3 DNA reads as TGTGCCAGCAGTTACGACAGGCCAGTCACTGAAGCTTTCTTT.

This clonotype came up a few times. V is TRBV3-1 and J is TRBJ1-1; D remains ambiguous. There are 14 residues in the CDR3. Germline V gene sequence: CDR1 LGHDT, CDR2 YNNKEL (reference sequence). The V and J ends lost 2 bases and 6 bases respectively, with 13 bases between them. The CDR3 DNA is TGTGCCAGCAGCCAAATCTCTGTGGGATCTGAAGCTTTCTTT. Translated: CASSQISVGSEAFF.

This clonotype was counted a few times. This chain uses TRBV3-1 with TRBJ1-6, with TRBD1 matching over 7 bases. The CDR3 runs 14 residues. The germline V gene has CDR1 LGHDT and CDR2 YNNKEL (reference sequence). After removal of 1 base from V and 9 bases from J, the junction contained 3 bases not matched to a gene. Here the CDR3 reads CASSQGQGRSPLHF. DNA of the CDR3: TGTGCCAGCAGCCAAGGACAGGGACGTTCACCCCTCCACTTT.

This clonotype turned up a few times. The chain links TRBV18 to TRBJ1-1; 9 nucleotides agree with TRBD1. The length of the CDR3 is 14 residues. V trimming: 6 bases; J trimming: 6 bases; junction bases outside the gene matches: 8. Germline CDR1 is KGHSH and CDR2 is LQKENI. In DNA, the CDR3 is TGTGCCAGCTCCTCCGGACAGGGGAGGGCTGAAGCTTTCTTT. Its protein product is CASSSGQGRAEAFF.

The gene calls are TRBV10-3 and TRBJ2-5, with D possibly TRBD1 on 5 matching bases. V shed 5 bases and J shed 1 base, with 11 bases lying between them. This CDR3 is built from 14 residues. Germline V CDR1 and CDR2: ENHRY, SYGVKD. The CDR3: CAISYTGSQETQYF. CDR3 DNA sequence: TGTGCCATCAGTTACACAGGATCCCAAGAGACCCAGTACTTC.

The V gene is TRBV3-1, the J gene TRBJ2-7; D not resolved. This CDR3 comprises 13 residues. The germline V gene encodes CDR1 LGHDT and CDR2 YNNKEL (reference sequence). With 5 bases removed from V and 4 bases from J, the gap between germline ends came to 12 bases. The CDR3 DNA reads as TGTGCCAGCAGCGGCATAAATTTGTACGAGCAGTACTTC. Translated: CASSGINLYEQYF.

This clonotype was found many times. DNA for the CDR3: TGTGCCAGCAGCCTGCAGGTATACTCCTACAATGAGCAGTTCTTC. The encoded protein is CASSLQVYSYNEQFF. The V gene is TRBV11-1, the J gene TRBJ2-1; D remains ambiguous. V lost 5 bases to trimming and J lost 0 bases, with 11 bases between them. Germline loops: CDR1 SGHAT, CDR2 FQDESV (reference sequence). CDR3 length equals 15 residues.

The V and J genes are TRBV20-1 and TRBJ2-7; 9 bases align to TRBD2. V shed 1 base and J 3 bases; nucleotides not matched to a gene: 7. Germline loops: CDR1 DFQATT, CDR2 SNEGSKA (reference sequence). The CDR3 contains 15 residues. CDR3 sequence reads: CSARGMREGLYEQYF. The CDR3 DNA is TGCAGTGCTAGAGGCATGCGGGAGGGTCTCTACGAGCAGTACTTC.

The chain joins TRBV10-3 to TRBJ1-1; 7 bases map to TRBD1. V was clipped by 6 bases and J by 1 base; unmatched bases: 5. CDR3 size: 14 residues. The germline V gene has CDR1 ENHRY and CDR2 SYGVKD. CDR3 amino acids: CAIRNNRGNTEAFF. The CDR3 nucleotides read TGTGCCATCAGGAATAACAGGGGGAACACTGAAGCTTTCTTT.

The sample holds a few counts of this clonotype. J is TRBJ1-1 and V is TRBV30, with D perhaps matching TRBD1 (5 bases). Germline V CDR1 and CDR2: GTSNPN, SVGIG (reference sequence). CDR3 length: 11 amino acids. Deletions cut 5 bases from V and 7 bases from J, with 11 bases between. This CDR3 reads CAWGDRNEAFF. Written as DNA, the CDR3 is TGTGCCTGGGGCGACAGAAATGAAGCTTTCTTT.